The T cell receptor (beta chain) described here comes from a study of T cell clonality in common variable immunodeficiency. Notes on the study in general: In common variable immunodeficiency, TCR beta chains reportedly carried fewer deletions and N-nucleotide insertions.

Produced via immunoSEQ multiplex PCR; TCRdb's table is partial and in-frame only. Listed for the sample are tens of thousands of clones, none seen a single time. Points on this clone: The antigen is not known. With the read ending 3 residues before the CDR3 end, the germline J gene is used to fill in that end.

Unmatched junction bases numbered 7, after V lost 1 base and J lost 5 bases. Germline V gene data show CDR1 as SGHVS and CDR2 as FNYEAQ. The CDR3 loop spans 15 amino acids. The chain carries TRBV7-6 and TRBJ1-2; 7 bases align to TRBD1. The clonotype was recovered from a person aged 18 to 75 in good health. Sequencing was carried out using peripheral blood mononuclear cells. The part of the CDR3 DNA that was read is TGTGCCAGCAGCTTAGGCGCAGGGGGAGTGTATGGC. As protein: CASSLGAGGVYG. The entire CDR3 is CASSLGAGGVYGYTF.